Listed below are T cell receptor beta chains from one sample, sequenced in a study of T-cell memory formation after mild COVID-19. Each CDR3 protein gets one entry after TCRdb re-called the 5' RACE reads with MiXCR. The sample includes some 270,000 distinct CDR3 sequences, 15% of them seen just once. Source material: PBMCs or a T cell subset sorted from them (not recorded which). The receptors derive from an adult woman who had mild COVID-19 (a few samples of this study predate the infection). Cell type and time point are not known. The CDR3 runs from the conserved cysteine through the conserved F or W. D genes are given only for firm matches. The size entry is marked missing in some rows and otherwise reads once, few, many or a size class.

TGCGCCAGCAGCGGAGAGACCGGGCCCGATGGCTACACCTTC	CASSGETGPDGYTF	TRBJ1-2	TRBV5-1	NA	many
TGTGCCACCAGGAGGGACAGGGATTCACCCCTCCACTTT	CATRRDRDSPLHF	TRBJ1-6	TRBV15	TRBD1	NA
TGCGCCAGCCGACTGGGCCGGGGCGAGCAGTACTTC	CASRLGRGEQYF	TRBJ2-7	TRBV5-1	NA	NA
TGTGCCATCAGCAGGGACAGGGATGGCTACACCTTC	CAISRDRDGYTF	TRBJ1-2	TRBV10-3	TRBD1	NA
TGTGCCACCAGCAACGGACTCCGCCCCTACGAGCAGTACTTC	CATSNGLRPYEQYF	TRBJ2-7	TRBV15	NA	NA
TGTGCCAGCAGTCCCCGGCAGGGAGGATTTCCTAACTATGGCTACACCTTC	CASSPRQGGFPNYGYTF	TRBJ1-2	TRBV27	NA	NA
TGTGCCAGCTCACCCCGACAGCAATACTCCTATAATTCACCCCTCCACTTT	CASSPRQQYSYNSPLHF	TRBJ1-6	TRBV18	NA	NA
TGCGCCAGCAGCTCGGGACTAGCGGGGGCTGGGAATGAGCAGTTCTTC	CASSSGLAGAGNEQFF	TRBJ2-1	TRBV5-1	TRBD2	NA
TGTGCCAGCAGCCCGGGGGGCTTGCATCAGCCCCAGCATTTT	CASSPGGLHQPQHF	TRBJ1-5	TRBV7-2	NA	NA
TGTGCCACCAGCAGACCCATGGGACCCGGTGGGACAGATACGCAGTATTTT	CATSRPMGPGGTDTQYF	TRBJ2-3	TRBV15	NA	NA
TGTGCCAGCAGTTACCCTAGACAGGGGTTGACTGAAGCTTTCTTT	CASSYPRQGLTEAFF	TRBJ1-1	TRBV6-2/TRBV6-3	TRBD1	few
TGTGCCAGCAGCCTTAGGTTCAGGGAGGCTGGCTACACCTTC	CASSLRFREAGYTF	TRBJ1-2	TRBV7-2	NA	NA
TGCAGCGTTGAAAGGTTTACAAGCCAAGAGACCCAGTACTTC	CSVERFTSQETQYF	TRBJ2-5	TRBV29-1	NA	many
TGTGCCATCAGAAGTCCCGGCACAGATACGCAGTATTTT	CAIRSPGTDTQYF	TRBJ2-3	TRBV10-3	NA	few
TGTGCCAGCAGCTTCGTCAGGGTTAATGAGCAGTTCTTC	CASSFVRVNEQFF	TRBJ2-1	TRBV7-9	NA	NA
TGTGCCAGCAGTCCCTTCGGGGGGCAAGAGACCCAGTACTTC	CASSPFGGQETQYF	TRBJ2-5	TRBV12-3/TRBV12-4	TRBD2	few
TGTGCCAGCTCACCCGCCGGCCAGAAGGGCTACACCTTC	CASSPAGQKGYTF	TRBJ1-2	TRBV18	NA	NA
TGCAGCGTTGGGTTTAGGGGACTAGCGGGAGATTTTTTTCGGTACGAGCAGTACTTC	CSVGFRGLAGDFFRYEQYF	TRBJ2-7	TRBV29-1	TRBD2	NA
TGCAGTGCCCCTCTGACAGGAGGGGGATCCTACGAGCAGTACTTC	CSAPLTGGGSYEQYF	TRBJ2-7	TRBV20-1	NA	many
TGTGCCAGCTCACCACCGATGGTTTTGAACACTGAAGCTTTCTTT	CASSPPMVLNTEAFF	TRBJ1-1	TRBV18	NA	NA
TGTGCCAGCAGCTGGGGACTAGTTGAGAAGACCCAGTACTTC	CASSWGLVEKTQYF	TRBJ2-5	TRBV5-6	TRBD2	few
TGTGCCAGCAGCCAAAGGGCAACAGGGGATAGCAATCAGCCCCAGCATTTT	CASSQRATGDSNQPQHF	TRBJ1-5	TRBV4-2	TRBD1	NA
TGTGCCAGCACCCTGACAGGGGGCCCCTCGGCCCAGCATTTT	CASTLTGGPSAQHF	TRBJ1-5	TRBV6-6	TRBD1	few
TGTGCCAGCAGCTTAGGCCAGAGCGGGAGTGGTAAGTTCTTC	CASSLGQSGSGKFF	TRBJ2-1	TRBV13	TRBD2	NA
TGTGCCAGCAGCTTAGGCAGGGACCCCTACAATGAGCAGTTCTTC	CASSLGRDPYNEQFF	TRBJ2-1	TRBV7-9	NA	few
TGTGCCAGCAGCACCGGGACTAGCGGGCCCGAGCAGTACTTC	CASSTGTSGPEQYF	TRBJ2-7	TRBV6-6	TRBD2	NA
TGTGCCACCAGTGAGGGGACAGGGACAGGGAACTACGAGCAGTACTTC	CATSEGTGTGNYEQYF	TRBJ2-7	TRBV24-1	TRBD1	few
TGTGCCACGACAGCGTATAGCAATCAGCCCCAGCATTTT	CATTAYSNQPQHF	TRBJ1-5	TRBV15	NA	few
TGTGCCAGCAGCTCAGGGACTAGCGGGAGAGAGCAGTACTTC	CASSSGTSGREQYF	TRBJ2-7	TRBV9	TRBD2	once
TGTGCCAGCAGTACGACCCCAGGGTACGAGCAGTACTTC	CASSTTPGYEQYF	TRBJ2-7	TRBV7-9	NA	many
TGTGCCAGCAGTTTGACGTTTTCCCAGCCCCAGCATTTT	CASSLTFSQPQHF	TRBJ1-5	TRBV12-3/TRBV12-4	NA	many
TGCGCCAGCAGCTTGGAATCGAAGATCGGTGAAGCTTTCTTT	CASSLESKIGEAFF	TRBJ1-1	TRBV5-1	NA	few
TGCGCCAGCAGCTGGGGACACGCGAACACTGAAGCTTTCTTT	CASSWGHANTEAFF	TRBJ1-1	TRBV5-1	NA	many
TGTGCCAGCACCAGCCCCCGAACTAGCGGGAGGGAGGGGGAGCAGTACTTC	CASTSPRTSGREGEQYF	TRBJ2-7	TRBV6-6	TRBD2	NA
TGTGCCAGCAGTTACGATTCACGGAATACCGGGGAGCTGTTTTTT	CASSYDSRNTGELFF	TRBJ2-2	TRBV6-2/TRBV6-3	NA	many
TGTGCCAGCAGCTCCCACAGGGGACTGGCCTACGAGCAGTACTTC	CASSSHRGLAYEQYF	TRBJ2-7	TRBV7-9	NA	NA
TGTGCCAGCAGCGCGGTAGCGGGGGGGACAGATACGCAGTATTTT	CASSAVAGGTDTQYF	TRBJ2-3	TRBV6-1	TRBD2	few
TGCGCCAGCAGCTTGTTCGGCGGGGGGACAGATACGCAGTATTTT	CASSLFGGGTDTQYF	TRBJ2-3	TRBV5-1	TRBD2	NA
TGTGCCAGCAGACGAGGAGGACAGGGAGACACTGAAGCTTTCTTT	CASRRGGQGDTEAFF	TRBJ1-1	TRBV7-2	TRBD1	few
TGCGCCAGCAGCCAAGATCGGGGGGATGGCTACACCTTC	CASSQDRGDGYTF	TRBJ1-2	TRBV4-1	NA	NA
TGCGCCAGCAGCTTGGTTTCCAGTAACTATGGCTACACCTTC	CASSLVSSNYGYTF	TRBJ1-2	TRBV5-1	NA	NA
TGCGCCAGCAGCCAAGTAGACAGATACAATGAGCAGTTCTTC	CASSQVDRYNEQFF	TRBJ2-1	TRBV4-3	NA	few
TGTGCCAGCAGCTTAGTGAACTTTGAGCAGTTCTTC	CASSLVNFEQFF	TRBJ2-1	TRBV7-2	NA	NA
TGTGCCAGCAGCCAGTCGGCCGATGGGAACACTGAAGCTTTCTTT	CASSQSADGNTEAFF	TRBJ1-1	TRBV4-2	NA	few
TGTGCCAGCAGCTCCCAGGGGGCAGATCAGCCCCAGCATTTT	CASSSQGADQPQHF	TRBJ1-5	TRBV11-2	TRBD1	few
TGTGCCAGCAAGACCCCCTGGGGGGCCCACGGGGAGCTGTTTTTT	CASKTPWGAHGELFF	TRBJ2-2	TRBV12-3/TRBV12-4	NA	NA
TGCGCCAGCAGCTCACAGGGATTCCACACCGGGGAGCTGTTTTTT	CASSSQGFHTGELFF	TRBJ2-2	TRBV5-1	NA	NA
TGTGCCAGCAGTTTTAGCGGGGGTGGAAGGGATACGCAGTATTTT	CASSFSGGGRDTQYF	TRBJ2-3	TRBV12-3/TRBV12-4	TRBD2	many
TGTGCCAGCAGCCAACGGGGCAGATCCAGTGAAAAACTGTTTTTT	CASSQRGRSSEKLFF	TRBJ1-4	TRBV12-3/TRBV12-4	NA	NA
TGCAGTGCTATGCCGGGACAGGGGGCCGGGGGTAATGAAAAACTGTTTTTT	CSAMPGQGAGGNEKLFF	TRBJ1-4	TRBV20-1	TRBD1	few
TGTGCTAGTGGTTTGGTACGCCAATACAATGAGCAGTTCTTC	CASGLVRQYNEQFF	TRBJ2-1	TRBV12-5	NA	few
TGTGCCAGCACCCTCGGGGCGTACCAAGAGACCCAGTACTTC	CASTLGAYQETQYF	TRBJ2-5	TRBV7-2	NA	few
TGTGCCAGCAGCCAGGACACTTTCTCCTACGAGCAGTACTTC	CASSQDTFSYEQYF	TRBJ2-7	TRBV14	NA	NA
TGTGCCAGCAGCGGGGACTGGGGCACAGATACGCAGTATTTT	CASSGDWGTDTQYF	TRBJ2-3	TRBV9	NA	few
TGTGCCAGCAGCGTAGTAGGGGGTAGCTATTCCAATGAGCAGTTCTTC	CASSVVGGSYSNEQFF	TRBJ2-1	TRBV9	NA	NA
TGTGCCAGTAGTGTTGACCGCAACACCGGGGAGCTGTTTTTT	CASSVDRNTGELFF	TRBJ2-2	TRBV19	NA	few
TGTGCCAGTAGTATGGTTCGGGGTAGGGGCAATCAGCCCCAGCATTTT	CASSMVRGRGNQPQHF	TRBJ1-5	TRBV19	NA	NA
TGTGCCAGCTCACCTAACAGGGGCCAAGAGACCCAGTACTTC	CASSPNRGQETQYF	TRBJ2-5	TRBV18	TRBD1	NA
TGTGCCAGCAGCGTAAGACTAGCGGGGGACACAGATACGCAGTATTTT	CASSVRLAGDTDTQYF	TRBJ2-3	TRBV9	TRBD2	NA
TGTGCCAGCAGTTTAGATCTGCTATCCTACGAGCAGTACTTC	CASSLDLLSYEQYF	TRBJ2-7	TRBV12-3/TRBV12-4	NA	NA